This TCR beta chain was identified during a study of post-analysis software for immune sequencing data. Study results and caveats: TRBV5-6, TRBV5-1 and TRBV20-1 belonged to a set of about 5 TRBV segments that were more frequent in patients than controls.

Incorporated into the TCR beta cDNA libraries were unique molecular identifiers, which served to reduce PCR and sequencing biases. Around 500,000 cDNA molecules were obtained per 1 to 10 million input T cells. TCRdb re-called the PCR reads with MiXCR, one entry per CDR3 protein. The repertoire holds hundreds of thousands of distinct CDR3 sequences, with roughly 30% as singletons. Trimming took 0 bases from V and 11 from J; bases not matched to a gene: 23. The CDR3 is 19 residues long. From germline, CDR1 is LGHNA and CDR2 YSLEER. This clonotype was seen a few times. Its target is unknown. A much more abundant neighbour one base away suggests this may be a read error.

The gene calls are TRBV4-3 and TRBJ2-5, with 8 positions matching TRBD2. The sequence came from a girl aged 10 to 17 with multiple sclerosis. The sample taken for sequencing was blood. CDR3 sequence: CASSQDMAPSGSHVDEQYF. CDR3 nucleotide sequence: TGCGCCAGCAGCCAAGATATGGCGCCCAGCGGGAGTCACGTGGATGAGCAGTACTTC.